A single sample is the source of the 6 T cell receptor beta chains below, sequenced in a study of T cell changes during pregnancy in multiple sclerosis. Here immunoSEQ multiplex PCR was the method, and the copy in TCRdb shows in-frame clones only, minus some. Of about 97,000 clones detected, about nine tenths appear once; the ten largest clones hold just over 0.75%. Source: peripheral blood, taken in the second trimester of pregnancy. The source is a female donor in good health, enrolled as a control in a pregnancy study.

This sequence joins TRBV5-6 and TRBJ1-1; no clear D gene. CDR3 length: 14 amino acids. CDR1 is SGHDT, CDR2 YYEEEE, per germline. V was clipped by 2 bases and J by 0 bases, with 8 bases between them. This CDR3 reads CASSLRQMNTEAFF. The DNA of the CDR3 is TGTGCCAGCAGCTTACGTCAGATGAACACTGAAGCTTTCTTT.

The chain combines TRBV19 with TRBJ2-7; 8 positions agree with TRBD1. Losses at the gene ends were 5 bases for V and 1 base for J; bases not matched to a gene: 10. The V gene's germline CDR1 is LNHDA and CDR2 SQIVND (reference sequence). The CDR3 is 16 residues long. The CDR3: CASSQGAARWSYEQYF. The CDR3, as DNA: TGTGCCAGTAGTCAGGGGGCGGCTCGATGGTCCTACGAGCAGTACTTC.

This chain connects TRBV7-2 to TRBJ2-3; TRBD2 aligns across 9 bases. Germline V gene lookup returns CDR1 SGHTA and CDR2 FQGNSA. The V segment lost 6 bases and the J segment 2 bases; nucleotides outside the gene matches: 6. The CDR3 covers 15 residues. CDR3 amino acids: CASRFSGGYTDTQYF. The CDR3 DNA reads TGTGCCAGCAGATTTAGCGGGGGATACACAGATACGCAGTATTTT. The variable domain in full, completed from reference TRBV7-2 and TRBJ2-3, reads GAGVSQSPSNKVTEKGKDVELRCDPISGHTALYWYRQSLGQGLEFLIYFQGNSAPDKSGLPSDRFSAERTGGSVSTLTIQRTQQEDSAVYLCASRFSGGYTDTQYFGPGTRLTVL.

This clone was recorded once. The chain links TRBV13 to TRBJ2-7, with D perhaps matching TRBD2 (6 bases). The CDR3 spans 13 residues. V shed 5 bases and J shed 5 bases, with 13 bases lying between them. Germline V gene lookup returns CDR1 PRHDT and CDR2 FYEKMQ (reference sequence). CDR3 amino acids: CASSTGEWNEQYF. CDR3 nucleotides: TGTGCCAGCAGCACGGGGGAATGGAACGAGCAGTACTTC. Combining the CDR3 with reference TRBV13 and TRBJ2-7 gives the whole variable domain AAGVIQSPRHLIKEKRETATLKCYPIPRHDTVYWYQQGPGQDPQFLISFYEKMQSDKGSIPDRFSAQQFSDYHSELNMSSLELGDSALYFCASSTGEWNEQYFGPGTRLTVT.

In its sample, this clone was seen many times. This sequence joins TRBV11-2 and TRBJ1-2; 7 positions agree with TRBD1. The CDR3 spans 12 residues. The V segment lost 5 bases and the J segment 12 bases; nucleotides outside the gene matches: 9. Looked up from germline, CDR1 is SGHAT and CDR2 is FQNNGV. The chain's CDR3 is CASSPDRVWHTF. CDR3 sequence (DNA): TGTGCCAGCAGCCCCGACAGGGTTTGGCACACCTTC. Full variable domain (outside the CDR3, taken from reference TRBV11-2 and TRBJ1-2): EAGVAQSPRYKIIEKRQSVAFWCNPISGHATLYWYQQILGQGPKLLIQFQNNGVVDDSQLPKDRFSAERLKGVDSTLKIQPAKLEDSAVYLCASSPDRVWHTFGSGTRLTVV.

This clone was counted once. This chain links TRBV4-2 with TRBJ2-2; 8 nucleotides agree with TRBD2. Germline V lookup: CDR1 LGHNA, CDR2 YNFKEQ. The CDR3 consists of 17 residues. J lost 6 bases, V lost 5 bases, and 14 bases had no gene match. The CDR3 loop is CASSAGGLEFDAGELFF. CDR3 coding DNA: TGTGCCAGCAGCGCGGGAGGCCTAGAATTTGACGCCGGGGAGCTGTTTTTT.